Described below is a single TCR beta chain sequence and its context. Its antigen remains unidentified. Base qualities are not recorded, but no much larger clone differs from it by a single base. Only healthy Caucasian donors were included. The twin cohort comprised three pairs of female monozygotic twins, all aged about 18 to 30 years. CD4+ and CD8+ T cell populations were isolated with positive isolation kits from Invitrogen. This specimen comes from a study of identical twins (TCRdb year 2016). About the investigation overall: To test whether fetal clonotypes persist, the study used deep sequencing on TCR alpha and beta repertoires from monozygotic twins, unrelated adults of various ages, and cord blood. To rule out contamination, the twin experiments were replicated at different times with different library preparation protocols.

The library relied on 5' RACE. The listed sequencing device is Illumina HiSeq 2000. Template switching added a universal primer binding site, and the final cDNA carried a unique molecular identifier that allowed TCR cDNA molecules to be counted accurately. Specific primers in the conserved constant-segment region were used to synthesize first-strand cDNA for TCR alpha and beta chains. To control for contamination, each cDNA library was double barcoded with a SMART-Mk sample barcode plus Illumina barcodes. TruSeq adapter sequences along with Illumina sample barcodes were introduced in two successive PCR steps. The Illumina HiSeq platform was used with custom primers to sequence TCR alpha and beta cDNA libraries. As for the authors' bioinformatics: MiGEC was used to process raw reads and extract unique molecular identifiers, and MiXCR was used to find CDR3 positions. Recombination models were inferred per individual with the repgenHMM and IGoR tools using an EM algorithm. The analysis of shared clonotypes was done with the tcR package in R, with sharing normalized by the product of cloneset sizes. Out-of-frame nonproductive sequences were analyzed to study raw recombination free of thymic and clonal selection effects. Using fastp trimming at Q25 and MiXCR clonotype assembly, TCRdb reanalyzed the public sequencing data and kept in-frame beta chains. Every entry covers one CDR3 protein and lists the most common genes and DNA from its rows. The V and J calls follow TCRdb's processing rather than the paper's. Recorded for this sample are 400,000 to 550,000 distinct CDR3 sequences; roughly an eighth of them occurred a single time. The top ten clones comprise approximately 1% of the sample.

What the research found in general, with its limitations: Because the same donors could not be followed over many years, the conclusions relied on cross-sectional statistical analysis. Compared with coincidental sharing between unrelated individuals, out-of-frame TCR alpha sequences shared between twins showed an excess of sequences with low generation probability. Recombination models systematically underestimated out-of-frame TCR alpha sharing in monozygotic twins but agreed with sharing between unrelated individuals. Zero-insertion analyses could be partly confounded by invariant T cells such as MAIT and iNKT, though diverse VJ usage argued against such confounding for most clonotypes. Abundant cord blood beta clonotypes carried fewer insertions; young adult naive repertoires showed a weaker similar trend, while memory repertoires showed none. In beta out-of-frame sequences, excess twin sharing was weaker, because having fewer shared sequences lowered the signal-to-noise ratio.

The CDR3 starts with the cysteine, ends with the phenylalanine, and has 16 residues. Here the CDR3 DNA is all that survives: 48 bases in frame from base 1. CDR1 and CDR2 are read off the germline V gene as MGHRA and YSYEKL. Germline trimming: 2 bases from V, 2 bases from J; junction bases outside gene matches: 7. These data also formed part of another study, on yellow fever vaccine responses in identical twins. The second study, in turn, reports: The T cell response to vaccination in identical twins was reported by the authors to appear partly convergent and partly personalized. In identical twins, the study followed T cell clones that responded to the vaccine with precision.

This receptor was identified in a woman younger than 35 in good health. The chain employs TRBV4-1 and TRBJ2-7; TRBD1 fits 9 bases in the junction. The sequenced sample was CD4+ T cells sorted from blood. The bases are TGCGCCAGCAGCCAAACCCCGGGACAGGGCCCCTACGAGCAGTACTTC. Its amino acids are CASSQTPGQGPYEQYF.